One sample yielded the 27 T cell receptor beta chains listed below, sequenced in a study of blood T cell repertoires in COVID-19. The table came from immunoSEQ multiplex PCR; TCRdb's copy has only in-frame clones and leaves some out. The repertoire holds around 300,000 clones, with roughly 90% as singletons. The sample consisted of peripheral blood. The receptors here all came from a man aged 50 to 59 with acute or convalescent COVID-19.

In this sample, this clone turned up a few times. The J gene is TRBJ2-5, the V gene TRBV15; D is unclear. The CDR3 length is 13 residues. The germline V gene has CDR1 LNHNV and CDR2 YYDKDF (reference sequence). Trimming left V 2 bases short and J 2 bases short, with 6 bases between. CDR3 amino acids: CATSRSTQETQYF. The CDR3 DNA follows: TGTGCCACCAGCAGATCCACTCAAGAGACCCAGTACTTC.

CDR3 nucleotides: TGTGCCAGCAGCTTGGCCGTACAGATTTTGGATACGCAGTATTTT. Translation: CASSLAVQILDTQYF. The chain has TRBV5-6 and TRBJ2-3; D is uncertain. Deletions cut 0 bases from V and 6 bases from J, with 14 bases between. This CDR3 spans 15 amino acids. Germline CDR1 reads SGHDT; CDR2 reads YYEEEE.

V is TRBV30 and J is TRBJ2-3; D might be TRBD1 (6 bases). In germline, CDR1 is GTSNPN, CDR2 SVGIG (reference sequence). The CDR3 runs 15 residues. V gave up 0 bases and J gave up 2 bases, with 12 bases separating them. CDR3: CAWSVQTGFTDTQYF. For the CDR3, the DNA is TGTGCCTGGAGTGTACAAACAGGGTTCACAGATACGCAGTATTTT.

This chain joins TRBV7-9 and TRBJ1-1; 8 bases line up with TRBD1. Germline CDR1 SEHNR, CDR2 FQNEAQ (reference sequence). V gave up 5 bases and J gave up 4 bases; unmatched junction bases: 6. There are 14 residues in the CDR3. Here the CDR3 reads CASSRTGGSTEAFF. The CDR3 DNA follows: TGTGCCAGCAGCCGCACAGGGGGTAGCACTGAAGCTTTCTTT.

J is TRBJ2-2 and V is TRBV7-2, with a tentative D call TRBD1 (5 bases). CDR3 length equals 16 residues. The germline V and J ends were trimmed by 1 base and 2 bases, with 11 bases remaining between them. Germline assignment: CDR1 SGHTA and CDR2 FQGNSA. The DNA of the CDR3 is TGTGCCAGCAGCTTAGAAGGGGTACCCAACACCGGGGAGCTGTTTTTT. The encoded protein is CASSLEGVPNTGELFF.

The J gene is TRBJ2-7, the V gene TRBV28; 9 bases fit TRBD2. CDR3 length equals 14 residues. Germline-derived CDR1 and CDR2 are MDHEN and SYDVKM. The V gene end was trimmed by 3 bases and the J gene end by 7 bases; junction bases not matched to a gene: 7. CDR3 nucleotides: TGTGCCAGCAGTTTTGGCGGGGGGGCCAGGGAGCAGTACTTC. It codes for CASSFGGGAREQYF. Using reference TRBV28 and TRBJ2-7 for the parts outside the CDR3, the full variable domain is DVKVTQSSRYLVKRTGEKVFLECVQDMDHENMFWYRQDPGLGLRLIYFSYDVKMKEKGDIPEGYSVSREKKERFSLILESASTNQTSMYLCASSFGGGAREQYFGPGTRLTVT.

The chain employs TRBV5-6 and TRBJ2-5, with D possibly being TRBD1 (5 bases). Between the trimmed V and J ends, which lost 7 bases and 0 bases, there was a span of 13 bases. The CDR3 loop spans 14 amino acids. Germline assignment: CDR1 SGHDT and CDR2 YYEEEE. CDR3 in DNA: TGTGCCAGCGGCACAAACAGGTACCAAGAGACCCAGTACTTC. This sequence encodes CASGTNRYQETQYF.

This clone appeared once. This chain connects TRBV30 to TRBJ1-6; D call uncertain. With 3 bases removed from V and 10 bases from J, the gap between germline ends came to 10 bases. The V gene's germline CDR1 is GTSNPN and CDR2 SVGIG (reference sequence). The CDR3 has 12 residues. The CDR3 bases are TGTGCCTGGAGCCGAGAGGCGTCACCCCTCCACTTT. Its protein is CAWSREASPLHF. The full variable domain, rest sourced from reference TRBV30 and TRBJ1-6, is SQTIHQWPATLVQPVGSPLSLECTVEGTSNPNLYWYRQAAGRGLQLLFYSVGIGQISSEVPQNLSASRPQDRQFILSSKKLLLSDSGFYLCAWSREASPLHFGNGTRLTVT.

CDR3 DNA sequence: TGTGCCAGCAGCCGGTTTAGCGGGGGGGCCTACGAGCAGTACTTC. This encodes CASSRFSGGAYEQYF. This chain uses TRBV14 with TRBJ2-7; TRBD2 matches at 11 bases. Looked up from germline, CDR1 is SGHDN and CDR2 is FVKESK. The CDR3 totals 15 residues. J lost 2 bases, V lost 4 bases, and 4 bases had no gene match.

The rearrangement links TRBV27 to TRBJ2-5; the D gene is possibly TRBD1 (5 bases). V was shortened by 3 bases and J by 4 bases, with 9 bases between the two germline ends. Germline lookup yields CDR1 MNHEY and CDR2 SMNVEV (reference sequence). CDR3 length: 13 amino acids. The CDR3 sequence: CASSFSGPETQYF. DNA for the CDR3: TGTGCCAGCAGTTTTTCAGGGCCAGAGACCCAGTACTTC.

The CDR3 nucleotides read TGTGCCAGCAGCACAACAGGGGGCGGCTATGGCTACACCTTC. As protein: CASSTTGGGYGYTF. This chain connects TRBV5-6 to TRBJ1-2, with 9 bases fitting TRBD1. Trimming removed 4 bases from V and 4 bases from J; junction bases left unmatched: 5. The CDR3 spans 14 residues. Germline CDR1 is SGHDT and CDR2 is YYEEEE.

The chain uses TRBV19 and TRBJ1-2; 9 nucleotides agree with TRBD1. V was clipped by 1 base and J by 4 bases; unmatched bases: 4. The V gene's germline CDR1 is LNHDA and CDR2 SQIVND (reference sequence). The CDR3 runs to 15 residues. The CDR3 reads CASSIGDRVIYGYTF. The CDR3 DNA follows: TGTGCCAGTAGTATAGGGGACAGGGTGATCTATGGCTACACCTTC.

V gene TRBV12-3 or TRBV12-4 combines with J gene TRBJ1-2, with 7 bases fitting TRBD1. CDR3 length equals 13 residues. The V segment lost 6 bases and the J segment 3 bases; nucleotides outside the gene matches: 4. The CDR3 is CASSSDRDYGYTF. The CDR3 nucleotides read TGTGCCAGCAGCTCCGACAGGGACTATGGCTACACCTTC.

Comment on this clone: The CDR3 carries no conserved terminal phenylalanine or tryptophan, so it likely arises from a read error. No DNA is shown, since the ends of the CDR3 on it are uncertain; the CDR3 is the one TCRdb lists. This chain connects TRBV7-9 to TRBJ1-2; the table's TRBD1 call for D was not verified on the DNA. The CDR3 is 14 amino acids in total, end residues counted. The germline CDR1 and CDR2 sequences are SEHNR and FQNEAQ (reference sequence). CDR3 sequence: CASSLGDRQTFTFS.

This clone was seen only once. This rearrangement joins TRBV23-1 to TRBJ2-7; 7 bases are shared with TRBD1. TRBV23-1 falls under the ORF class, with uncertain function. This CDR3 has 15 amino acids. J lost 4 bases, V lost 4 bases, and 10 bases had no gene match. CDR3 in DNA: TGCGCCAGCAGTCTTTTGGGGGACAGCCCTTACGAGCAGTACTTC. It codes for CASSLLGDSPYEQYF.

This rearrangement joins TRBV10-1 to TRBJ2-5; 7 positions match TRBD2. The CDR3 has 14 residues. The V gene end was trimmed by 1 base and the J gene end by 5 bases; junction bases not matched to a gene: 4. Germline V gene data show CDR1 as WNHNN and CDR2 as SYGVQD (reference sequence). This CDR3 reads CASSELGGSETQYF. CDR3 sequence (DNA): TGCGCCAGCAGTGAGTTGGGGGGGTCGGAGACCCAGTACTTC.

The rearrangement uses TRBV15 and TRBJ1-1; TRBD1 might be the D (6 bases). CDR1 LNHNV and CDR2 YYDKDF come from the germline V gene (reference sequence). The ends were cut back, 0 bases at V and 7 bases at J, with 9 bases in the middle. The CDR3 runs to 13 residues. The CDR3 spells CATSRDWTDEAFF. The CDR3 coding sequence is TGTGCCACCAGCAGAGATTGGACAGATGAAGCTTTCTTT.

This chain connects TRBV9 to TRBJ2-5, with 9 bases identical to TRBD2. This CDR3 is built from 20 residues. Trimming cost V 0 bases and J 2 bases; bases outside gene matches: 17. The germline gives CDR1 SGDLS, CDR2 YYNGEE. CDR3: CASSVATPLRVAGDQETQYF. DNA of the CDR3: TGTGCCAGCAGCGTAGCTACCCCTCTGAGGGTAGCGGGGGATCAAGAGACCCAGTACTTC.

In DNA, the CDR3 is TGTGCCAGCAGCTCACAGGGGGAGGACTACAATGAGCAGTTCTTC. Translation: CASSSQGEDYNEQFF. The V and J genes are TRBV5-5 and TRBJ2-1, with 8 nucleotides matching TRBD1. Germline CDR1 reads SGHKS; CDR2 reads YYEKEE (reference sequence). The V and J ends lost 3 bases and 3 bases, in that order; junction bases with no gene match: 5. The CDR3 length is 15 residues. Variable domain in full (rest from reference TRBV5-5 and TRBJ2-1): DAGVTQSPTHLIKTRGQQVTLRCSPISGHKSVSWYQQVLGQGPQFIFQYYEKEERGRGNFPDRFSARQFPNYSSELNVNALLLGDSALYLCASSSQGEDYNEQFFGPGTRLTVL.

The V gene is TRBV27, the J gene TRBJ2-2, with D tentatively TRBD1 (6 bases). The CDR3 is 15 amino acids. CDR1 is MNHEY, CDR2 SMNVEV, per germline (reference sequence). Deletions cut 2 bases from V and 6 bases from J, with 13 bases between. CDR3 sequence reads: CASSLIGRGAGELFF. DNA of the CDR3: TGTGCCAGCAGTTTAATCGGCAGGGGCGCCGGGGAGCTGTTTTTT.

This clone was observed a single time. J is TRBJ2-7 and V is TRBV7-2; TRBD1 matches 7 bases. With 3 bases clipped from V and 4 bases from J, the junction kept 3 bases outside the gene matches. Per germline, CDR1 SGHTA and CDR2 FQGNSA. The CDR3 consists of 13 residues. The CDR3 DNA sequence: TGTGCCAGCAGCTTTCAGGGGGATTACGAGCAGTACTTC. It codes for CASSFQGDYEQYF. The complete variable domain, with remaining parts taken from reference TRBV7-2 and TRBJ2-7, reads GAGVSQSPSNKVTEKGKDVELRCDPISGHTALYWYRQSLGQGLEFLIYFQGNSAPDKSGLPSDRFSAERTGGSVSTLTIQRTQQEDSAVYLCASSFQGDYEQYFGPGTRLTVT.

The V gene is TRBV15, the J gene TRBJ2-5; 8 bases match TRBD2. V lost 3 bases to trimming and J lost 5 bases; unmatched junction nucleotides: 11. CDR1 and CDR2 (germline): LNHNV, YYDKDF (reference sequence). CDR3 length: 16 amino acids. The CDR3 sequence is CATSSRGGLEWETQYF. The DNA for the CDR3 is TGTGCCACCAGCAGCCGGGGGGGCCTGGAGTGGGAGACCCAGTACTTC.

This chain connects TRBV7-9 to TRBJ1-3, with D possibly TRBD1 on 5 matching bases. The germline CDR1 and CDR2 sequences are SEHNR and FQNEAQ (reference sequence). This CDR3 is 18 amino acids long. Trimming shortened V by 4 bases and J by 0 bases, and 19 bases separated the two germline ends. The CDR3 spells CASSSPQTDLSSGNTIYF. DNA of the CDR3: TGTGCCAGCAGCTCTCCTCAGACAGACCTAAGCTCTGGAAACACCATATATTTT.

The chain has TRBV5-5 and TRBJ1-1; D not resolved. The CDR3 is 14 residues long. Trimming left V 1 base short and J 0 bases short, with 7 bases between. The germline V gene has CDR1 SGHKS and CDR2 YYEKEE (reference sequence). CDR3 amino acids: CASSLLAVNTEAFF. In DNA form, the CDR3 reads TGTGCCAGCAGCTTGCTAGCGGTGAACACTGAAGCTTTCTTT.

This clone was recorded a few times. The chain uses TRBV12-3 or TRBV12-4 and TRBJ1-1, with 8 bases fitting TRBD1. The CDR3 is 13 residues long. V was pared by 5 bases and J by 4 bases, with 3 bases of the junction left unmatched. The CDR3 reads CASSPGQVTEAFF. CDR3 DNA: TGTGCCAGCAGTCCGGGACAGGTCACTGAAGCTTTCTTT.

The chain carries TRBV18 and TRBJ2-1, with D perhaps TRBD1 (5 bases). The V end was cut by 4 bases, the J end by 1 base, with 11 bases between. CDR1 is KGHSH and CDR2 is LQKENI in the germline V gene. The length of the CDR3 is 15 residues. The CDR3 coding sequence is TGTGCCAGCTCACAGAATCAGGGATCCTACAATGAGCAGTTCTTC. This encodes CASSQNQGSYNEQFF.

The chain combines TRBV11-2 with TRBJ1-1; no clear D gene. Trimming removed 5 bases at V and 1 base at J, with 14 bases between. The CDR3 loop spans 15 amino acids. Germline V gene lookup returns CDR1 SGHAT and CDR2 FQNNGV. The CDR3 here is CASSPEGRPNTEAFF. In nucleotides, the CDR3 is TGTGCCAGCAGCCCAGAAGGGAGACCGAACACTGAAGCTTTCTTT. Together with reference TRBV11-2 and TRBJ1-1, the CDR3 gives the full variable domain: EAGVAQSPRYKIIEKRQSVAFWCNPISGHATLYWYQQILGQGPKLLIQFQNNGVVDDSQLPKDRFSAERLKGVDSTLKIQPAKLEDSAVYLCASSPEGRPNTEAFFGQGTRLTVV.